The rows below give T cell receptor beta chains drawn from one sample of a study of blood T cell repertoires in COVID-19. Method: immunoSEQ multiplex PCR; TCRdb's copy keeps in-frame clones and lacks some. Of tens of thousands of clones listed, 80% to 85% were seen once; the top ten hold roughly 6.3%. The sequencing sample was made of peripheral blood. These receptors all come from a man aged 60 to 69 with acute or convalescent COVID-19. The CDR3 runs from the conserved cysteine through the conserved F or W. Fields, in order: J gene, V gene, clone size, D gene, CDR3 protein, CDR3 DNA. The D gene is left open where the match is weak. Clone size appears in some rows only: once, few, many, or a class for an expanded clone.

TRBJ2-1,TRBV25-1,.,TRBD2,CASSVPGLAGSNEQFF,TGTGCCAGCAGTGTCCCCGGACTAGCGGGAAGCAATGAGCAGTTCTTC
TRBJ1-2,TRBV10-2,once,TRBD1,CASSAGTEGSMSYTF,TGCGCCAGCAGTGCCGGGACAGAGGGTTCGATGAGCTACACCTTC
TRBJ2-7,TRBV3-1/TRBV3-2,once,TRBD2,CASTAGGGSEQYF,TGTGCCAGCACGGCCGGGGGGGGATCCGAGCAGTACTTC
TRBJ1-3,TRBV30,.,.,CAWSKGRLSGNTIYF,TGTGCCTGGAGTAAGGGGCGTCTCTCTGGAAACACCATATATTTT
TRBJ1-6,TRBV19,.,TRBD1,CASQRTGRNSPLHF,TGTGCCAGTCAGCGGACAGGCCGTAATTCACCCCTCCACTTT
TRBJ1-1,TRBV6-5,.,TRBD1,CASSAGGAGTEAFF,TGTGCCAGCAGCGCAGGGGGCGCGGGCACTGAAGCTTTCTTT
TRBJ1-2,TRBV4-3,.,.,CASSQDRQGHFDGYTF,TGCGCCAGCAGCCAAGATCGGCAGGGCCATTTTGATGGCTACACCTTC
TRBJ1-4,TRBV6-5,.,.,CASSYGGPLNEKLFF,TGTGCCAGCAGTTACGGGGGCCCACTTAATGAAAAACTGTTTTTT
TRBJ1-1,TRBV7-2,.,.,CASSFDLEGNTEAFF,TGTGCCAGCAGCTTCGACTTGGAAGGGAACACTGAAGCTTTCTTT
TRBJ1-6,TRBV6-1,once,TRBD1,CASSELTGGFTPLHF,TGTGCCAGCAGTGAACTCACAGGGGGGTTTACACCCCTCCACTTT
TRBJ1-5,TRBV19,.,.,CASSSRTVSNQPQHF,TGTGCCAGTAGTTCACGGACAGTTAGCAATCAGCCCCAGCATTTT